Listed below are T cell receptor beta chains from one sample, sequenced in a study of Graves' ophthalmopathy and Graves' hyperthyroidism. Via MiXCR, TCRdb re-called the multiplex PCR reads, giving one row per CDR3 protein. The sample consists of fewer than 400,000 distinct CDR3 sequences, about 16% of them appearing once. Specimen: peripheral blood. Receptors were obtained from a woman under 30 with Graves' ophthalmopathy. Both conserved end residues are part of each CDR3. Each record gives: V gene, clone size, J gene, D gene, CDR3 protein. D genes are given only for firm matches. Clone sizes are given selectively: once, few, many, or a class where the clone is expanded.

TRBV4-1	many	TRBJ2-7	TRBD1	CASRTGTGEAYEQYF
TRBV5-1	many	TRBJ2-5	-	CASSLSKETQYF
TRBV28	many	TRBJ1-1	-	CASLSGGVNTEAFF
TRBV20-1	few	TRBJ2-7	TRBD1	CSASRGRGEQYF
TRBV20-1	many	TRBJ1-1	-	CSVQGTEAFF
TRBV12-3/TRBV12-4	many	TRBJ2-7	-	CASRLTGLASEQYF
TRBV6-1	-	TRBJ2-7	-	CASSQDSSYEQYF
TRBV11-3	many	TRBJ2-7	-	CASSSIRQVSYEQYF
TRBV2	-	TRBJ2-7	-	CASSLSRLLSYEQYF
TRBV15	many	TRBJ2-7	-	CATSRRGPYEQYF
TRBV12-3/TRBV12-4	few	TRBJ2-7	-	CASSPTLPQGTYEQYF
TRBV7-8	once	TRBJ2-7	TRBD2	CASSSTGTRTYEQYF
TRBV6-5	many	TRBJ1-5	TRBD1	CASRGTGGTQHF
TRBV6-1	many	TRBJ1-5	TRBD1	CASSDQGAVNQPQHF
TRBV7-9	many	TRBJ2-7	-	CASSSTGEFYEQYF
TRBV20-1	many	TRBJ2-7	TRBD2	CSASLADYEQYF
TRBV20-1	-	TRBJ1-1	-	CSARGPAPMNTEAFF
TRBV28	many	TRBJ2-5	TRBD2	CASSSRLAQQTQYF
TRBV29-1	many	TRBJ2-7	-	CSVVLLNEQYF
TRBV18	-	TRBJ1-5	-	CASSPPSGQTNQPQHF
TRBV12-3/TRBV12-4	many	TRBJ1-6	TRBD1	CASSPQNRGDSPLHF
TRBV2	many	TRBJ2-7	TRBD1	CASSAGQGASAYEQYF
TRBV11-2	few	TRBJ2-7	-	CASSLDAYYEQYF
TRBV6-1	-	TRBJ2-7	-	CASSRQAGEQYF
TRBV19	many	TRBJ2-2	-	CASRGRTGELFF
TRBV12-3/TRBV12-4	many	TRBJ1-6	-	CASSPGTSSSYNSPLHF
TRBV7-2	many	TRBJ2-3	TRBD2	CASSGLAGPDTQYF
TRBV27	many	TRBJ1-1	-	CASSSTSSGARTEAFF
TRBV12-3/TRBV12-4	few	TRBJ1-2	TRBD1	CATTLTGANGYTF
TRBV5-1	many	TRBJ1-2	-	CASSFFRWTGYGYTF
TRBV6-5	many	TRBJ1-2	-	CASIPTSVDYGYTF
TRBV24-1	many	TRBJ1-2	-	CATSDPGVVGYTF
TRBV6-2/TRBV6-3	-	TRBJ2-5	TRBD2	CASTQTSGKQETQYF
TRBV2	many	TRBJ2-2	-	CASSGTANTGELFF
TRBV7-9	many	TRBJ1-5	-	CASSMGHQPQHF
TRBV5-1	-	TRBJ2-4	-	CASRRNSELAKNIQYF
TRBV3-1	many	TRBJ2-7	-	CASRRGRGIPYEQYF
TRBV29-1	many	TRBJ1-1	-	CSVEPNTEAFF
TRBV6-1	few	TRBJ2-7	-	CASISIETYEQYF
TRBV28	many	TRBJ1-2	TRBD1	CASSRDRGYGYTF
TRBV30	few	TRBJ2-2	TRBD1	CAWSSLDRTGGTGELFF
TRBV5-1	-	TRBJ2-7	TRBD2	CASSLATSGSLHEQYF
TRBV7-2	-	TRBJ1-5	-	CASSSEGGSNQPQHF
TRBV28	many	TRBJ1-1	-	CASSLLGVLNTEAFF
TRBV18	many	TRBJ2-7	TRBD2	CASSRLADPYEQYF
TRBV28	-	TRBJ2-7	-	CASRSTGSYEQYF
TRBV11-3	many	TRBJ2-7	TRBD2	CASSPSTSGEQYF
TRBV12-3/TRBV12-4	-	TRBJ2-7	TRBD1	CASSFSDRAEQYF
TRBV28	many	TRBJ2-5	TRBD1	CASSVTGGRETQYF
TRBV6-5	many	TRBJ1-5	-	CASSWTGTTGLRRNQPQHF
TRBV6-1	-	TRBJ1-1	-	CASSDNHRLTGTEAFF
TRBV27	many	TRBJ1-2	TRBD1	CASSLEWTGGYGYTF
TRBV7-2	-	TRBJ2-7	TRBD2	CASRAGGRYEQYF